This TCR beta chain comes out of a study of blood T cell repertoires in COVID-19. Study overall: The samples span acute and convalescent COVID-19 from the United States, Italy and Spain.

Generated by immunoSEQ multiplex PCR, the TCRdb table keeps only in-frame clones and is missing some. The sample has fewer than 300,000 clones, 65% to 85% seen once. Seattle researchers signed up patients amid active infection and tracked them longitudinally. CDR1 and CDR2 from the germline V gene are SQVTM and ANQGSEA. The CDR3 runs 13 residues. V was shortened by 6 bases and J by 0 bases, with 9 bases between the two germline ends. This rearrangement joins TRBV29-1 to TRBJ1-3; possible D gene TRBD1, 5 bases. This clonotype was obtained from a human donor with COVID-19, enrolled during active disease. The donor label of this sample is uncertain. Material: peripheral blood. The CDR3 bases are TGCAGCGTGGCGACAGACTCTGGAAACACCATATATTTT. Its translation: CSVATDSGNTIYF. The whole variable domain, filled in from reference TRBV29-1 and TRBJ1-3, reads SAVISQKPSRDICQRGTSLTIQCQVDSQVTMMFWYRQQPGQSLTLIATANQGSEATYESGFVIDKFPISRPNLTFSTLTVSNMSPEDSSIYLCSVATDSGNTIYFGEGSWLTVV.